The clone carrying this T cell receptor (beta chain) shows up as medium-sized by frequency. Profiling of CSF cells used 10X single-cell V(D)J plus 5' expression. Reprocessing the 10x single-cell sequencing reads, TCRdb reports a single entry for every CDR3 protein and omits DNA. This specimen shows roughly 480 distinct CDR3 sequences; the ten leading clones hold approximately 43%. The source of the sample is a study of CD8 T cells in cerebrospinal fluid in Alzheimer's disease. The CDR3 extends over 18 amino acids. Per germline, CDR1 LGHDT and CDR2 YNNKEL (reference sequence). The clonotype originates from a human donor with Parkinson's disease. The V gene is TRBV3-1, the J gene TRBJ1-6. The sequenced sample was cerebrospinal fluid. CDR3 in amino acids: CASSNHATGSSYNSPLHF.